Sequencing of this T cell receptor beta chain was carried out in a study of immune heterogeneity within non-small cell lung tumors. Turning to the study itself: There were a handful of squamous cell carcinomas, 10 non-squamous carcinomas and 1 tumor not otherwise specified. General study findings and limits: Correlation analysis showed that local T-cell clonality was moderately but significantly associated with local tumor mutational burden (R 0.3 to 0.4).

V lost 1 base, J lost 5 bases, and 6 bases stayed unmatched. CDR3 length equals 16 residues. The germline CDR1 and CDR2 sequences are SGHAT and FQNNGV. Bulk tumor genomic DNA was the template, and each sample received about 590 ng. Biopsies that were spaced far apart were taken, several per primary tumor, during surgery. Their non-small cell lung cancer was newly diagnosed and untreated, and the patients underwent curative surgery. Notes on this clonotype: Its matching antigen is unknown.

Multiplex PCR employing 32 V and 13 J primers generated amplicons of the TCR beta CDR3. Using its own MiXCR run on the multiplex PCR reads, TCRdb lists one record per CDR3 protein. The table shows about 4,300 distinct CDR3 sequences, with 20% to 25% occurring only once. The clonotype comes from a man in his 70s with non-small cell lung cancer. Input material: lung tumor tissue. The rearrangement links TRBV11-2 to TRBJ2-3, with TRBD2 matching over 10 bases. The CDR3 DNA reads TGTGCCAGCAGCTTAGGAGCTAGCGGGAGTGGAGATACGCAGTATTTT. It specifies CASSLGASGSGDTQYF.